This T cell receptor beta chain was captured in a study of human T cells and chemical hapten exposure. Study-level information: Mainly, slight library volume differences in the pool made TCR yields vary.

Whole blood, unfractionated, served as the material for total RNA extraction. Unique molecular identifiers were affixed to discrete cDNA molecules within the library. TCRdb re-called the 5' RACE reads with MiXCR, one entry per CDR3 protein. Found here are 110,000 or so distinct CDR3 sequences, around 20% of them singletons; the top ten hold approximately 2.6%. This receptor was taken from a human donor in good health.

This chain's CDR3 is CASSVQGAQNTEAFF. In DNA, the CDR3 is TGTGCCAGCAGCGTTCAGGGGGCGCAGAACACTGAAGCTTTCTTT. This chain connects TRBV7-9 to TRBJ1-1, with TRBD1 identical over 8 bases. Germline CDR1 SEHNR, CDR2 FQNEAQ (reference sequence). The CDR3 sequence is 15 residues long. Trimming cost V 5 bases and J 1 base; bases outside gene matches: 6.